This T cell receptor beta chain was captured in a study of blood T cell repertoires in COVID-19. Background on the study: The origin of the acute and convalescent COVID-19 samples was the United States, Italy and Spain. PBMCs, B-cell-depleted T cells, or T cells were the source of the cDNA or gDNA that made up the material.

How the authors handled the data: Scientists estimated how many nucleated cells there were by amplifying reference gene primers. The assay was immunoSEQ multiplex PCR, and TCRdb's table has in-frame clones only and misses some. That table supplies the V and J calls and clone size; D and trimming were determined from the DNA. The sample records about 110,000 clones, just over 85% being singletons. The CDR3 is 14 residues long. CDR1 and CDR2 (germline): SGHRS, YFSETQ. The germline V and J ends were trimmed by 4 bases and 0 bases, with 10 bases remaining between them. The V call is TRBV5-1, the J call TRBJ1-1, with D perhaps matching TRBD1 (5 bases). This TCR derives from a human donor in a cohort sampled during active COVID-19. Sequencing was carried out using peripheral blood. The CDR3 DNA reads as TGCGCCAGCAGCCCCTTGACAGTGAACACTGAAGCTTTCTTT. Translating gives CASSPLTVNTEAFF.